The next 20 T cell receptor beta chains were all read from a single sample in a study of blood T cell repertoires in COVID-19. Profiled with immunoSEQ multiplex PCR; TCRdb holds only in-frame clones, not every one. Of tens of thousands of clones in the sample, about 91% were seen once. The specimen sequenced was peripheral blood. The receptors were sampled from a man in his sixties or seventies with active or convalescent COVID-19.

The rearrangement uses TRBV11-3 and TRBJ2-5; 8 positions match TRBD1. V lost 0 bases to trimming and J lost 2 bases; unmatched junction nucleotides: 8. This CDR3 region has 17 residues. CDR1 and CDR2 from the germline V gene are SGHNT and YENEEA. The CDR3 spells CASSLEGGGTGQETQYF. CDR3 DNA: TGTGCCAGCAGCTTAGAGGGGGGCGGGACAGGACAAGAGACCCAGTACTTC. The full variable domain, completed using reference TRBV11-3 and TRBJ2-5, is EAGVVQSPRYKIIEKKQPVAFWCNPISGHNTLYWYLQNLGQGPELLIRYENEEAVDDSQLPKDRFSAERLKGVDSTLKIQPAELGDSAVYLCASSLEGGGTGQETQYFGPGTRLLVL.

This clone was observed a handful of times. CDR3 protein: CASGQNNQPQHF. The CDR3 DNA reads as TGTGCCAGCGGACAGAACAATCAGCCCCAGCATTTT. This chain connects TRBV2 to TRBJ1-5; possible D gene TRBD1, 6 bases. The CDR3 contains 12 residues. Germline loops: CDR1 SNHLY, CDR2 FYNNEI. V lost 8 bases and J lost 3, with 8 bases in between.

This clone appeared a single time. This chain uses TRBV7-2 with TRBJ2-5; TRBD2 aligns across 7 bases. The CDR3 sequence is 14 residues long. Germline values: CDR1 SGHTA, CDR2 FQGNSA. V was pared by 3 bases and J by 5 bases, with 6 bases of the junction left unmatched. CDR3: CASSLIRGGETQYF. DNA for the CDR3: TGTGCCAGCAGCTTGATAAGGGGAGGGGAGACCCAGTACTTC.

The chain joins TRBV5-1 to TRBJ1-3; no reliable D call. This CDR3 is built from 16 residues. The germline gives CDR1 SGHRS, CDR2 YFSETQ. Trimming left V 1 base short and J 2 bases short, with 13 bases between. The CDR3 loop is CASSLRATTTGNTIYF. CDR3 coding DNA: TGCGCCAGCAGCTTGAGAGCCACTACTACTGGAAACACCATATATTTT.

In this sample, this clone turned up once. The chain is built from TRBV12-3 or TRBV12-4 and TRBJ2-7, with TRBD2 identical over 9 bases. The CDR3 extends over 13 amino acids. In DNA, the CDR3 is TGTGCCAGCACCCTTACCAGCGGGGGGACCCCTTCAGTC. This encodes CASTLTSGGTPSV.

V is TRBV19 and J is TRBJ2-3; D may be TRBD1 (6 bases). The V end lost 7 bases, the J end lost 1 base, and 9 bases lay between the germline ends. The CDR3 sequence is 13 residues long. Germline-derived CDR1 and CDR2 are LNHDA and SQIVND (reference sequence). CDR3 nucleotides: TGTGCCAGTAATTGGGGGCGCACAGATACGCAGTATTTT. It is translated as CASNWGRTDTQYF.

This chain links TRBV30 with TRBJ1-3, with 9 bases fitting TRBD1. This CDR3 is built from 16 residues. CDR1 is GTSNPN, CDR2 SVGIG, per germline (reference sequence). After removal of 7 bases from V and 3 bases from J, the junction contained 13 bases not matched to a gene. Here the CDR3 reads CASRPDRGLRGNTIYF. CDR3 in DNA: TGTGCCTCTCGGCCCGACAGGGGGTTACGTGGAAACACCATATATTTT.

This clone was detected only once. The chain joins TRBV5-6 to TRBJ1-2, with TRBD1 identical over 8 bases. Germline assignment: CDR1 SGHDT and CDR2 YYEEEE. The CDR3 is 14 amino acids. Losses at the gene ends were 3 bases for V and 3 bases for J; bases not matched to a gene: 4. The CDR3 bases are TGTGCCAGCAGCTGGGGGACAGGTTACTATGGCTACACCTTC. Encoded protein: CASSWGTGYYGYTF. The full variable domain, its missing parts supplied by reference TRBV5-6 and TRBJ1-2, is DAGVTQSPTHLIKTRGQQVTLRCSPKSGHDTVSWYQQALGQGPQFIFQYYEEEERQRGNFPDRFSGHQFPNYSSELNVNALLLGDSALYLCASSWGTGYYGYTFGSGTRLTVV.

The rearrangement links TRBV30 to TRBJ2-1; TRBD2 might be the D (7 bases). This CDR3 is built from 14 residues. Trimming removed 5 bases from V and 7 bases from J, with 18 bases in between. Germline CDR1 and CDR2: GTSNPN and SVGIG (reference sequence). The CDR3 region has the DNA TGTGCCTGGGATGGCGGGGGCCTCGGAAATGAGCAGTTCTTC. Protein sequence: CAWDGGGLGNEQFF.

The chain joins TRBV10-2 to TRBJ2-5; 11 bases line up with TRBD2. Per the germline V gene, CDR1 is WSHSY and CDR2 is SAAADI. This CDR3 is built from 18 residues. With V trimmed by 6 bases and J by 4 bases, 16 bases remained unmatched. This CDR3 is CASRHPTSGARRGETQYF. For the CDR3, the DNA is TGCGCCAGCAGACATCCGACTAGCGGGGCGCGGAGAGGAGAGACCCAGTACTTC.

The chain combines TRBV6-6 with TRBJ1-4; D remains unclear. Trimming took 2 bases from V and 4 from J, leaving 11 bases between them. Germline lookup yields CDR1 MNHNY and CDR2 SVGAGI (reference sequence). This CDR3 has 15 residues. As DNA, the CDR3 is TGTGCCAGCAGTTACGCTCGGGGATATAATGAAAAACTGTTTTTT. Encoded protein: CASSYARGYNEKLFF.

V gene TRBV7-8 combines with J gene TRBJ2-7, with D perhaps TRBD1 (5 bases). Germline lookup yields CDR1 SGHVS and CDR2 FQNEAQ. Trimming shortened V by 5 bases and J by 3 bases, and 14 bases separated the two germline ends. This CDR3 region has 14 residues. DNA of the CDR3: TGTGCCAGCAGCCCCAATAACCAGGGCTACGAGCAGTACTTC. Its protein is CASSPNNQGYEQYF.

The genes are TRBV5-1 and TRBJ2-7, with TRBD1 matching over 9 bases. V lost 4 bases and J lost 5; bases outside the gene matches: 10. The germline V gene encodes CDR1 SGHRS and CDR2 YFSETQ. CDR3 size: 15 residues. The CDR3 reads CASSPPQGAADEQYF. CDR3 nucleotides: TGCGCCAGCAGCCCGCCACAGGGGGCGGCGGACGAGCAGTACTTC.

V gene TRBV11-2 combines with J gene TRBJ1-2; TRBD1 aligns across 8 bases. With 5 bases clipped from V and 6 bases from J, the junction kept 5 bases outside the gene matches. This CDR3 contains 13 residues. Germline CDR1 SGHAT, CDR2 FQNNGV. CDR3 coding DNA: TGTGCCAGCAGCGTGACAGGGGTAGATGGCTACACCTTC. The encoded protein is CASSVTGVDGYTF.

The genes are TRBV10-3 and TRBJ1-3; a weak D match, TRBD1 (6 bases). This CDR3 is built from 16 residues. CDR1 and CDR2 from the germline V gene are ENHRY and SYGVKD. V lost 6 bases to trimming and J lost 0 bases, with 15 bases between them. Here the CDR3 reads CAISPGTPSSGNTIYF. CDR3 in DNA: TGTGCCATCAGCCCAGGGACACCGAGCTCTGGAAACACCATATATTTT.

The chain carries TRBV19 and TRBJ2-7; D remains ambiguous. The germline V and J ends were trimmed by 4 bases and 5 bases, with 6 bases remaining between them. The CDR3 totals 11 residues. CDR1 is LNHDA and CDR2 is SQIVND in the germline V gene (reference sequence). The CDR3 DNA reads as TGTGCCAGTAGTACGTATGACGAGCAGTACTTC. This translates into CASSTYDEQYF.

A word on this clone: At one end the junction does not follow the germline gene, possibly because of a read error. CDR3 amino acids: CVSSYNSYNEQFF. CDR3 bases: TGTGTCAGCAGCTATAACAGCTACAATGAGCAGTTCTTC. The rearrangement links TRBV7-2 to TRBJ2-1; D remains unclear. The V gene's germline CDR1 is SGHTA and CDR2 FQGNSA. The CDR3 has 13 amino acids.

V usage is TRBV6-5 and J usage is TRBJ2-1; 8 nucleotides agree with TRBD2. Germline CDR1 and CDR2: MNHEY and SVGAGI. The CDR3 spans 15 residues. Germline trimming cut 6 bases from V and 5 bases from J; bases unmatched to any gene: 9. As DNA, the CDR3 is TGTGCCAGCAGGGAGGGACTAGGAGCAAACAATGAGCAGTTCTTC. Residues: CASREGLGANNEQFF.

A single count supports this clone. The V call is TRBV19, the J call TRBJ1-5; TRBD1 matches at 7 bases. Trimming at V came to 5 bases and at J to 0 bases, leaving 19 bases not matched to a gene. The CDR3 consists of 20 residues. Per the germline V gene, CDR1 is LNHDA and CDR2 is SQIVND (reference sequence). Here the CDR3 reads CASSLPPQGRGGYSNQPQHF. The CDR3 region has the DNA TGTGCCAGTAGTCTCCCCCCACAGGGGCGGGGGGGCTATAGCAATCAGCCCCAGCATTTT.

The chain carries TRBV5-4 and TRBJ2-2, with TRBD1 matching 7 bases. The germline CDR1 and CDR2 sequences are SGHNT and YYREEE (reference sequence). The J segment lost 6 bases and the V segment lost 4 bases, leaving 12 bases of the junction unmatched. CDR3 length: 16 residues. The CDR3 here is CASSTDRVDISGELFF. In nucleotides, the CDR3 is TGTGCCAGCAGCACAGACAGGGTAGATATCTCCGGGGAGCTGTTTTTT.